This T cell receptor (beta chain) was captured in a study of blood T cell repertoires in COVID-19. Study-level background: Spain, Italy and the United States supplied samples that represented acute and convalescent COVID-19. Sources were T cells, B-cell-depleted T cells, or PBMCs; the material itself was cDNA or gDNA.

Germline loops: CDR1 MNHEY, CDR2 SMNVEV (reference sequence). Trimming removed 7 bases from V and 7 bases from J; junction bases left unmatched: 8. CDR3 length: 14 amino acids. How the authors handled the data: Researchers report that nucleated cell counts were estimated from reference gene primer amplification. Sequencing used immunoSEQ multiplex PCR; TCRdb keeps in-frame clones, though not all of them. V and J calls and clone size come straight from that table; D and trimming were deduced from the DNA. The data hold over 150,000 clones, with almost 80% observed a single time. This sequence originates from a woman aged 70-85 years with acute or convalescent COVID-19. This sequence joins TRBV27 and TRBJ2-2; 8 bases line up with TRBD1. The sequencing input was peripheral blood. This CDR3 reads CASKIDRGSGELFF. CDR3 sequence (DNA): TGTGCCAGCAAGATTGACAGGGGAAGCGGGGAGCTGTTTTTT.